This TCR beta chain was sequenced for a study of Ad26.COV2.S vaccination and SARS-CoV-2 variants. On the study more broadly: A participant enrolled in the COV1001 Ad26.COV2.S trial arm provided the sample.

Study findings and constraints: Reports say spike-specific CD8+ and CD4+ T cell responses covered substantial breadth after vaccination. From the TCR breadth and depth analyses, total T cell responses may have been underestimated.

Notes on this clone: Its specificity is not known.

The CDR3 runs 14 residues. Trimming removed 5 bases at V and 4 bases at J, with 14 bases between. Germline V gene sequence: CDR1 MNHEY, CDR2 SMNVEV (reference sequence). Treatment reported: around 19 received Ad26.COV2.S at low or high dose, single or two shots; 5 received placebo; per-sample allocation not given. Collection of the samples took place on day 63 after the first injection of vaccine or placebo. Sequenced by immunoSEQ multiplex PCR; TCRdb stores in-frame clones only, minus some. The sample lists about 430,000 clones, around 90% occurring once. The sequence derives from a person between 18 and 59 years old who received the Ad26.COV2.S COVID-19 vaccine or a placebo. V and J are TRBV27 and TRBJ1-1, with D possibly being TRBD1 (5 bases). Specimen: peripheral blood, collected in a trial of Ad26.COV2.S vaccine versus placebo. For the CDR3, the DNA is TGTGCCAGCAGTCTAGGGGCGGGGGGCACTGAAGCTTTCTTT. It is translated as CASSLGAGGTEAFF.